The rows below give T cell receptor beta chains drawn from one sample of a study of OX40 agonist ivuxolimab in advanced cancers. This table comes from immunoSEQ multiplex PCR, and its TCRdb copy is limited to in-frame clones, with some not included. The sample consists of over 60,000 clones, around 91% of them appearing once. Material: CD4+ or CD8+ T cells sorted from blood, obtained in a trial of the OX40 agonist ivuxolimab. All receptors come from an adult with an advanced solid tumor such as melanoma, head and neck, liver or kidney cancer. Both conserved end residues are trimmed from each CDR3.

j_call: TRBJ1-1
v_call: TRBV30
cdr3_aa: ARTLEAGTEAF

j_call: TRBJ2-5
v_call: TRBV7-2
cdr3_aa: ASSLGLAGDAETQY

j_call: TRBJ1-4
v_call: TRBV5-1
cdr3_aa: ASRGGTGGEKLF

j_call: TRBJ2-5
v_call: TRBV6-1
cdr3_aa: ASSAGDGVETQY

j_call: TRBJ1-1
v_call: TRBV2
cdr3_aa: ASILRGTGMNTEAF

j_call: TRBJ2-3
v_call: TRBV19
cdr3_aa: ASRQGLALADTQY

j_call: TRBJ1-2
v_call: TRBV5-1
cdr3_aa: ASSLDAGRLDGYT

j_call: TRBJ2-7
v_call: TRBV7-2
cdr3_aa: ASSSGQGVDEQY

j_call: TRBJ2-7
v_call: TRBV29-1
cdr3_aa: SVGGFFEQY

j_call: TRBJ2-5
v_call: TRBV25-1
cdr3_aa: ASSEYELANQETQY

j_call: TRBJ2-3
v_call: TRBV6-5
cdr3_aa: ASSLKRGTDTQY

j_call: TRBJ1-5
v_call: TRBV7-9
cdr3_aa: ASSSRGDSSNQPQH

j_call: TRBJ2-3
v_call: TRBV9
cdr3_aa: ASSVAGDTQY

j_call: TRBJ2-3
v_call: TRBV27
cdr3_aa: ASSLSTGRSTDTQY

j_call: TRBJ1-5
v_call: TRBV19
cdr3_aa: ASGRNGQGGNQPQH

j_call: TRBJ2-7
v_call: TRBV5-5
cdr3_aa: ASSSRDREGYEQY

j_call: TRBJ2-4
v_call: TRBV18
cdr3_aa: ASRSQGNKNIQY

j_call: TRBJ1-2
v_call: TRBV2
cdr3_aa: ASRRAFIGYT

j_call: TRBJ1-5
v_call: TRBV13
cdr3_aa: ASSLRNNNQPQH

j_call: TRBJ2-1
v_call: TRBV7-6
cdr3_aa: ASSLGGLAVGSYNEQF

j_call: TRBJ2-7
v_call: TRBV2
cdr3_aa: ASSEGIYEQY

j_call: TRBJ2-1
v_call: TRBV11-3
cdr3_aa: ASSLVAASYNEQF

j_call: TRBJ2-7
v_call: TRBV28
cdr3_aa: ASSSPLAGVGGQY

j_call: TRBJ1-5
v_call: TRBV18
cdr3_aa: ASSRTDSNQPQH

j_call: TRBJ1-5
v_call: TRBV27
cdr3_aa: ASGAGTDVNQPQH

j_call: TRBJ2-4
v_call: TRBV30
cdr3_aa: AWMVAGKNIQY

j_call: TRBJ1-4
v_call: TRBV28
cdr3_aa: ASSSGQGGEKLF

j_call: TRBJ2-5
v_call: TRBV5-4
cdr3_aa: ASSPRTEGGETQY

j_call: TRBJ2-7
v_call: TRBV5-1
cdr3_aa: ASAYEQY

j_call: TRBJ2-7
v_call: TRBV7-2
cdr3_aa: ASSLGTGLAQNSYEQY

j_call: TRBJ2-2
v_call: TRBV15
cdr3_aa: ATSDPRGGMDDTGELF

j_call: TRBJ2-7
v_call: TRBV10-1
cdr3_aa: AINYGGQGLLFSYEQY

j_call: TRBJ2-6
v_call: TRBV27
cdr3_aa: ASTLTKTGANVLT

j_call: TRBJ2-7
v_call: TRBV19
cdr3_aa: ASAQHGTSGSYEQY

j_call: TRBJ2-7
v_call: TRBV19
cdr3_aa: ASSISGSTGYEQY

j_call: TRBJ2-3
v_call: TRBV14
cdr3_aa: ASSQVGPRQY

j_call: TRBJ2-2
v_call: TRBV19
cdr3_aa: ASSPGTATGELF

j_call: TRBJ1-2
v_call: TRBV6-5
cdr3_aa: ASSRDRAKGNGYT

j_call: TRBJ1-1
v_call: TRBV7-9
cdr3_aa: ASSSTEAF

j_call: TRBJ1-1
v_call: TRBV7-8
cdr3_aa: ASSFPGYTEAF

j_call: TRBJ2-2
v_call: TRBV4-1
cdr3_aa: ASSPQIQGAGELF

j_call: TRBJ2-2
v_call: TRBV10-3
cdr3_aa: AISESVAGGRAAGELF

j_call: TRBJ1-2
v_call: TRBV27
cdr3_aa: ASSRAGSNYGYT

j_call: TRBJ2-7
v_call: TRBV6-6
cdr3_aa: ASSSGAEQY

j_call: TRBJ1-1
v_call: TRBV28
cdr3_aa: ASSRGDRDTEAF

j_call: TRBJ2-2
v_call: TRBV11-3
cdr3_aa: ASSLRSSWDTGELF

j_call: TRBJ2-1
v_call: TRBV6-6
cdr3_aa: ASSYWSYREQF

j_call: TRBJ2-7
v_call: TRBV6-6
cdr3_aa: ASSARADRYEQY

j_call: TRBJ2-1
v_call: TRBV11-3
cdr3_aa: ASSRLESSYNEQF

j_call: TRBJ2-5
v_call: TRBV7-2
cdr3_aa: ASTLSGGYNQETQY

j_call: TRBJ2-2
v_call: TRBV7-9
cdr3_aa: ASDRWGGFTGELF

j_call: TRBJ1-4
v_call: TRBV6-1
cdr3_aa: ASRMGVATNEKLF